Listed below are T cell receptor beta chains from one sample, sequenced in a study of beta chain features in type 1 diabetes. Profiling relied on immunoSEQ multiplex PCR, and the TCRdb table lists in-frame clones only, not all of them. This sample has around 300,000 clones, with approximately 8% found just once. The sequenced material came from central memory CD4+ T cells from blood. The receptor set was obtained from a woman younger than 35 in good health. Both conserved end residues are part of each CDR3. D genes are given only for firm matches. Clone size is shown for a subset of rows, as once, few, many or a class of expanded clone.

d_gene,abundance,j_gene,v_gene,CDR3nt,CDR3aa
-,few,TRBJ1-4,TRBV7-8,TGTGCCAGCAGCTCCAAGAGGAGTGGTGAAAAACTGTTTTTT,CASSSKRSGEKLFF
-,few,TRBJ1-2,TRBV7-2,TGTGCCAGCAGCCCAGGACGTCTCTACACCTTC,CASSPGRLYTF
TRBD2,few,TRBJ2-2,TRBV4-3,TGCGCCAGCAGCCAAGTAGCGGGTTCGAACACCGGGGAGCTGTTTTTT,CASSQVAGSNTGELFF
TRBD1,-,TRBJ2-5,TRBV11-2,TGTGCCAGCAGCTTCGGGACAGGCCGCGGAGAGACCCAGTACTTC,CASSFGTGRGETQYF
-,-,TRBJ1-5,TRBV7-2,TGTGCCAGCAGCTTTCAGTCTTCCAATCAGCCCCAGCATTTT,CASSFQSSNQPQHF
-,few,TRBJ1-6,TRBV4-3,TGCGCCAGCAGCCAAGAGGCCAGGGCAAAGGCCCTCCACTTT,CASSQEARAKALHF
-,many,TRBJ1-3,TRBV28,TGTGCCAGCAGCACCTCAACCGGGGACACCATATATTTT,CASSTSTGDTIYF
-,few,TRBJ2-1,TRBV28,TGTGCCAGCAGTTTTTGGGGGCTAAAGGGACCCAATGAGCAGTTCTTC,CASSFWGLKGPNEQFF
TRBD1,-,TRBJ2-1,TRBV11-3,TGTGCCAGCAGCTACCGACAGGGTGGAGGTAGCAATGAGCAGTTCTTC,CASSYRQGGGSNEQFF
-,-,TRBJ2-5,TRBV18,TGTGCCAGCTCACCGGGGAATGGGAGAGAGACCCAGTACTTC,CASSPGNGRETQYF
-,few,TRBJ2-4,TRBV4-3,TGCGCCAGCAGCCAGGGGGCGCGTGACATTCAGTACTTC,CASSQGARDIQYF
-,-,TRBJ2-7,TRBV12-5,TGTGCTAGTGGCGATACAACCCAGCGGCATTCCTACGAGCAGTACTTC,CASGDTTQRHSYEQYF
-,few,TRBJ1-2,TRBV7-8,TGTGCCAGCAGCTTATATCCCGTGGAAGGGAACTATGGCTACACCTTC,CASSLYPVEGNYGYTF
-,few,TRBJ1-6,TRBV7-3,TGTGCCAGCAGCCTCCAGGCGGATGCTTCACCCCTCCACTTT,CASSLQADASPLHF
TRBD1,few,TRBJ1-1,TRBV28,TGTGCCAGCAGTTTGAACAGGGGGCGCGAAACTTTCTTT,CASSLNRGRETFF
-,many,TRBJ2-6,TRBV2,TGTGCCAGCAGTGAAGGACAGCTCTCTGGGGCCAACGTCCTGACTTTC,CASSEGQLSGANVLTF
TRBD1,few,TRBJ1-2,TRBV19,TGTGCCAGTAGTACCGGACAGGGATCTTCCGGCTACACCTTC,CASSTGQGSSGYTF
-,-,TRBJ1-1,TRBV29-1,TGCAGCGTTGTGTTAGATGGAGGTAGCACTGAAGCTTTCTTT,CSVVLDGGSTEAFF
-,-,TRBJ2-3,TRBV5-1,TGCGCCAGCAGCTTGGGCGGCAACACAGATACGCAGTATTTT,CASSLGGNTDTQYF
TRBD1,few,TRBJ1-4,TRBV19,TGTGCCAGTACGCTACTGGACAGGGCAGGGGAAAAACTGTTTTTT,CASTLLDRAGEKLFF
-,few,TRBJ2-7,TRBV29-1,TGCAGCGTCCTCCCCGCCGGCGTAACCTACGAGCAGTACTTC,CSVLPAGVTYEQYF
-,few,TRBJ1-2,TRBV2,TGTGCCAGCAGTGAAGCAGATTTAGAGGGGCCGGCTAACTATGGCTACACCTTC,CASSEADLEGPANYGYTF
TRBD1,many,TRBJ2-3,TRBV28,TGTGCCAGCAGTTCCCGGGACAGAGGGCCAGATACGCAGTATTTT,CASSSRDRGPDTQYF
TRBD1,many,TRBJ1-4,TRBV28,TGTGCCAGCAGTTTCGACAGGGTTCAGGAAAAACTGTTTTTT,CASSFDRVQEKLFF
-,few,TRBJ2-5,TRBV4-2,TGTGCCAGCAGCCACGGGGCCCTGGGAGAGACCCAGTACTTC,CASSHGALGETQYF
-,few,TRBJ1-2,TRBV16,TGTGCCAGCAGCCAATCATTGAGGGAGAGGGAGTATGGCTACACCTTC,CASSQSLREREYGYTF
-,few,TRBJ1-5,TRBV5-1,TGCGCCAGCAGGGAGTCGGGCAATCAGCCCCAGCATTTT,CASRESGNQPQHF
-,-,TRBJ2-7,TRBV7-9,TGTGCCAGCTCGAAAGGGGACGGAAGCTCCTACGAGCAGTACTTC,CASSKGDGSSYEQYF
-,-,TRBJ1-5,TRBV2,TGTGCCAGCAGTGAATTCGGGAATAGCAATCAGCCCCAGCATTTT,CASSEFGNSNQPQHF
-,few,TRBJ1-6,TRBV15,TGTGCCACCAGCAGGACGGGTAATTCACCCCTCCACTTT,CATSRTGNSPLHF
-,-,TRBJ2-5,TRBV4-1,TGCGCCAGCAGCCGGACAGACCAAGAGACCCAGTACTTC,CASSRTDQETQYF
TRBD1,many,TRBJ1-1,TRBV5-4,TGTGCCAGCAGCTTGATCAGGGACAGGAACACTGAAGCTTTCTTT,CASSLIRDRNTEAFF
-,-,TRBJ2-2,TRBV27,TGTGCCAGCAAGAGACCCCCCATTGGGGGGAACGTCGGGGAGCTGTTTTTT,CASKRPPIGGNVGELFF
-,many,TRBJ2-1,TRBV2,TGTGCCAGCAGTATCTACAATGAGCAGTTCTTC,CASSIYNEQFF
-,few,TRBJ1-2,TRBV9,TGTGCCAGCAGTCATGGATATGGCTACACCTTC,CASSHGYGYTF
TRBD1,-,TRBJ2-7,TRBV6-6,TGTGCCAGCAGTGGTAGAGCGGACAGGGGGGGTGCGGAGCAGTACTTC,CASSGRADRGGAEQYF
-,many,TRBJ2-4,TRBV6-6,TGTGCCAGCACCGACAGGGAGGAAAACATTCAGTACTTC,CASTDREENIQYF
-,many,TRBJ1-2,TRBV6-1,TGTGCCAGCAGTGACGGACGGACTAACTATGGCTACACCTTC,CASSDGRTNYGYTF
-,-,TRBJ2-1,TRBV4-2,TGTGCCAGCAGCCAAGGGGAAGGAGTGACCGGGAGCGACAATGAGCAGTTCTTC,CASSQGEGVTGSDNEQFF
-,-,TRBJ2-1,TRBV29-1,TGCAGCACCCCTCTACGCGGCTCCTACAATGAGCAGTTCTTC,CSTPLRGSYNEQFF
-,many,TRBJ1-1,TRBV4-2,TGTGCCAGCAGCCAAGAGTATAGCCCCGGGGGGGGTTTCTTT,CASSQEYSPGGGFF
-,many,TRBJ2-1,TRBV4-2,TGTGCCAGCAGCCAAAGCAAAGAGGATGAGCAGTTCTTC,CASSQSKEDEQFF